The 7 T cell receptor beta chains below all came from one sample that was sequenced in a study of cytomegalovirus exposure and HLA in healthy donors. Generated by immunoSEQ multiplex PCR, the TCRdb table keeps only in-frame clones and is missing some. Of 250,000 to 400,000 clones listed, approximately 85% were seen once; the top ten hold around 0.96%. Sequencing was performed on PBMCs. Source of these receptors: a man aged 30 to 45 in good health and CMV-seronegative.

The CDR3 nucleotides read TGTGCCAGCTCACCAGAGCGGTCTAACTATGGCTACACCTTC. As protein: CASSPERSNYGYTF. V is TRBV18 and J is TRBJ1-2; D remains unclear. CDR1 KGHSH and CDR2 LQKENI come from the germline V gene. This CDR3 has 14 amino acids. V was cut by 2 bases and J by 0 bases, with 7 bases left in between.

The rearrangement uses TRBV19 and TRBJ2-3; TRBD1 might be the D (5 bases). Germline-derived CDR1 and CDR2 are LNHDA and SQIVND (reference sequence). Trimming shortened V by 3 bases and J by 0 bases, and 16 bases separated the two germline ends. This CDR3 spans 17 amino acids. CDR3 DNA sequence: TGTGCCAGTAGTATGGCCAGGCAGGGCCCTAGCACAGATACGCAGTATTTT. Translated, it gives CASSMARQGPSTDTQYF. The whole variable domain, filled in from reference TRBV19 and TRBJ2-3, reads DGGITQSPKYLFRKEGQNVTLSCEQNLNHDAMYWYRQDPGQGLRLIYYSQIVNDFQKGDIAEGYSVSREKKESFPLTVTSAQKNPTAFYLCASSMARQGPSTDTQYFGPGTRLTVL.

This rearrangement joins TRBV25-1 to TRBJ2-7; 10 bases are shared with TRBD1. The CDR3 is made up of 16 amino acids. CDR1 and CDR2 from the germline V gene are MGHDK and SYGVNS. After removal of 5 bases from V and 5 bases from J, the junction contained 12 bases not matched to a gene. The CDR3 nucleotides read TGTGCCAGCAGTCCACATCCGGGACAGGGGTCCAACGAGCAGTACTTC. Amino acid sequence: CASSPHPGQGSNEQYF.

The genes are TRBV6-1 and TRBJ1-4; the D is unclear. The length of the CDR3 is 15 residues. CDR1 MNHNS and CDR2 SASEGT come from the germline V gene. V lost 8 bases and J lost 5, with 18 bases in between. CDR3 sequence (DNA): TGTGCCAGCGGCCTGACGGGAATGAAAAATGAAAAACTGTTTTTT. It encodes CASGLTGMKNEKLFF.

CDR3 coding DNA: TGTGCCAGCAGCGCGGGACAGGTAACCTACGAGCAGTACTTC. Residues: CASSAGQVTYEQYF. The chain links TRBV9 to TRBJ2-7; 8 bases map to TRBD1. Germline CDR1 and CDR2: SGDLS and YYNGEE. V shed 3 bases and J 2 bases; nucleotides not matched to a gene: 4. The CDR3 is 14 residues long.

The sample holds a few counts of this clone. The chain has TRBV2 and TRBJ2-7, with D perhaps matching TRBD1 (6 bases). Germline CDR1 is SNHLY and CDR2 is FYNNEI. V was cut by 2 bases and J by 5 bases, with 10 bases left in between. The CDR3 is made up of 13 amino acids. The CDR3 protein is CASSESGVHEQYF. Here the CDR3 DNA reads TGTGCCAGCAGTGAATCAGGGGTCCACGAGCAGTACTTC.

The chain is built from TRBV6-5 and TRBJ2-3; 8 bases line up with TRBD2. Germline loops: CDR1 MNHEY, CDR2 SVGAGI. The CDR3 loop spans 14 amino acids. J gave up 9 bases and V 10 bases, and 15 bases lay outside the gene matches. DNA for the CDR3: TGTGCCATCGGAAAAAGGACTAGCCCTGGGACGCAGTATTTT. The encoded protein is CAIGKRTSPGTQYF.